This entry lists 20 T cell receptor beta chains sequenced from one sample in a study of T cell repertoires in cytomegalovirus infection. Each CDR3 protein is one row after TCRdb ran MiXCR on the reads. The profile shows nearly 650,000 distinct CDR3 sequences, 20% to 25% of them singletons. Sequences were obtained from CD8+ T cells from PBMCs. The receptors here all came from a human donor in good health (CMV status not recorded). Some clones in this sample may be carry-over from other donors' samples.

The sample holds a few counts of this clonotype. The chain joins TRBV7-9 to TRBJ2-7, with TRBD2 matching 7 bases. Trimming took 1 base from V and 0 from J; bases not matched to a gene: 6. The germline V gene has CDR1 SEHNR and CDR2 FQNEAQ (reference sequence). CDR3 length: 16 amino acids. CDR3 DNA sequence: TGTGCCAGCAGCTTAGATCTAGCGGACCCCTCCTACGAGCAGTACTTC. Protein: CASSLDLADPSYEQYF.

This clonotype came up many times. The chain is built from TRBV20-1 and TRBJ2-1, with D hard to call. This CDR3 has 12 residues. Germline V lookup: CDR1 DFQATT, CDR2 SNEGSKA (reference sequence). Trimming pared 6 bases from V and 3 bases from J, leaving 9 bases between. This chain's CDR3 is CSALGGYNEQFF. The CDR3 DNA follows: TGCAGTGCCTTGGGCGGCTACAATGAGCAGTTCTTC.

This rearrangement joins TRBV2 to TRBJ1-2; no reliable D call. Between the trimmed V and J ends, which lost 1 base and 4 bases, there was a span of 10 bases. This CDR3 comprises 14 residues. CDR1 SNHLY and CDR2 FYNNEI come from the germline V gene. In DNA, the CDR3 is TGTGCCAGCAGTGAAGGAGTGGGTACCTATGGCTACACCTTC. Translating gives CASSEGVGTYGYTF.

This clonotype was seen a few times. DNA of the CDR3: TGCAGTGCTCACACCTCATCGACAGGGGAAATAGGCAATCAGCCCCAGCATTTT. This translates into CSAHTSSTGEIGNQPQHF. This rearrangement joins TRBV20-1 to TRBJ1-5, with 8 bases that match TRBD1. After removal of 5 bases from V and 2 bases from J, the junction contained 17 bases not matched to a gene. The germline gives CDR1 DFQATT, CDR2 SNEGSKA (reference sequence). This CDR3 is built from 18 residues.

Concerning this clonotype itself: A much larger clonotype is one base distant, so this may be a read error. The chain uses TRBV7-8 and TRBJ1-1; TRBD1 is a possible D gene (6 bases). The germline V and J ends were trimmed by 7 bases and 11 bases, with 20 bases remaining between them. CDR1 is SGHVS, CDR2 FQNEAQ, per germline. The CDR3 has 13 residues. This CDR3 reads CASKGDTGTEAFF. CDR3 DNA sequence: TGTGCCAGCAAGGGGGACACCGGTACGGAGGCTTTCTTT.

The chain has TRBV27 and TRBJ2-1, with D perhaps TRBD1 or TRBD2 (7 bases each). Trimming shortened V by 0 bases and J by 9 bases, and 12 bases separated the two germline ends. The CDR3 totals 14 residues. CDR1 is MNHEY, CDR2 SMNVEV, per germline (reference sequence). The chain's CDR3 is CASSLSGRGGEQFF. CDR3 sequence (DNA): TGTGCCAGCAGTTTATCGGGCAGGGGGGGTGAGCAGTTCTTC.

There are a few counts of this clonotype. The CDR3 region has the DNA TGCGCCAGCAGCACCTGGACAGGGACGGACACTGAAGCTTTCTTT. It translates to CASSTWTGTDTEAFF. This chain connects TRBV5-1 to TRBJ1-1; the match to TRBD1 covers 8 bases. Per the germline V gene, CDR1 is SGHRS and CDR2 is YFSETQ. V gave up 4 bases and J gave up 3 bases; unmatched junction bases: 8. CDR3 length equals 15 residues.

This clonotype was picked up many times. This CDR3 is CASSLWSVRGEPQHF. The CDR3 DNA reads TGTGCCAGCAGCTTATGGTCCGTCCGCGGGGAGCCCCAGCATTTT. The chain carries TRBV7-8 and TRBJ1-5; D gene ambiguous. The germline CDR1 and CDR2 sequences are SGHVS and FQNEAQ. V was shortened by 2 bases and J by 8 bases, with 16 bases between the two germline ends. The CDR3 covers 15 residues.

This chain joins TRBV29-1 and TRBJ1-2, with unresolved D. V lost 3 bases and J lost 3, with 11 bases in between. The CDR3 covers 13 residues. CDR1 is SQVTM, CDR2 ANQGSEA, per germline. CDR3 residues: CSVEEVVDYGYTF. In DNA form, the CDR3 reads TGCAGCGTTGAGGAGGTGGTCGACTATGGCTACACCTTC.

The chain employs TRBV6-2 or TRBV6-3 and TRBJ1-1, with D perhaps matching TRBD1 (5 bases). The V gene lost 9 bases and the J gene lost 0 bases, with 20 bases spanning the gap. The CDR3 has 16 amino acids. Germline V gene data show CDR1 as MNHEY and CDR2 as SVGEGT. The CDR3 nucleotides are TGTGCCAGTTTACGTATGCCGGGACTTATGAACACTGAAGCTTTCTTT. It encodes CASLRMPGLMNTEAFF.

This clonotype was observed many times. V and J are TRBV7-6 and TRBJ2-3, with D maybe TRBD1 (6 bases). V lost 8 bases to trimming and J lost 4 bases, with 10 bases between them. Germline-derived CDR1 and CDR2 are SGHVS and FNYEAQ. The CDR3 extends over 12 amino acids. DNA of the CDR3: TGTGCCAGCTCCCAGGGGCCAGATACGCAGTATTTT. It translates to CASSQGPDTQYF.

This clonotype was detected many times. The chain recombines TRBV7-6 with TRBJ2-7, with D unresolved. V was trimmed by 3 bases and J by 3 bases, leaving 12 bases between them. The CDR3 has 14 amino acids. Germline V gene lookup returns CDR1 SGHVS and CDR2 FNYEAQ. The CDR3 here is CASSFDDQLYEQYF. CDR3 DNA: TGTGCCAGCAGCTTCGATGACCAGCTCTACGAGCAGTACTTC.

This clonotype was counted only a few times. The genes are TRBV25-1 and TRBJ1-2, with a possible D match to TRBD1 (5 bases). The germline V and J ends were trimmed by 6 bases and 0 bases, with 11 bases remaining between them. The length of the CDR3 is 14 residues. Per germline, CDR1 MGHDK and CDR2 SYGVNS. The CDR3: CASRWDGANYGYTF. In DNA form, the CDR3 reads TGTGCCAGCAGATGGGACGGAGCTAACTATGGCTACACCTTC.

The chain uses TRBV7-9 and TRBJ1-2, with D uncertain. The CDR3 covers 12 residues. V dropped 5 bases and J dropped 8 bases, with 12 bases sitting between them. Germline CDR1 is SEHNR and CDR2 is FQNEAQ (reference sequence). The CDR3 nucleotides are TGTGCCAGCAGCAACGGGAAAATCGGCTACACCTTC. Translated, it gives CASSNGKIGYTF.

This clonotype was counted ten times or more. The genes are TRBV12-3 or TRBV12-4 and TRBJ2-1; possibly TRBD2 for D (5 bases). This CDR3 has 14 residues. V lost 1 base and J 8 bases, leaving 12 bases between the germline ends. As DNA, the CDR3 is TGTGCCAGCAGTTTAGGTTCGGGGTGGGATGAGCAGTTCTTC. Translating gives CASSLGSGWDEQFF.

CDR3 coding DNA: TGCGCCAGCAGCCCTGGGACACCTACGAGGGAGCAGTACTTC. This gives the protein CASSPGTPTREQYF. The rearrangement uses TRBV5-1 and TRBJ2-7, with D possibly being TRBD1 (6 bases). CDR3 length: 14 residues. Germline lookup yields CDR1 SGHRS and CDR2 YFSETQ. Trimming cost V 4 bases and J 7 bases, with 18 bases left between them.

CDR3 coding DNA: TGTGCCGTCTTGCGAGGCACTGAAGCTTTCTTT. It is translated as CAVLRGTEAFF. This sequence joins TRBV7-8 and TRBJ1-1; D unresolved. This CDR3 comprises 11 residues. Trimming stripped 11 bases from V and 4 bases from J, with 11 bases between. In germline, CDR1 is SGHVS, CDR2 FQNEAQ.

Written as DNA, the CDR3 is TGTGCCAGCAGCACCAAAGGACAGTCTTTAGGGGAGCAGTACGTC. It yields the protein CASSTKGQSLGEQYV. V and J are TRBV5-4 and TRBJ2-7, with a possible D match to TRBD1 (6 bases). The V and J ends lost 4 bases and 7 bases respectively, with 21 bases between them. Germline V CDR1 and CDR2: SGHNT, YYREEE (reference sequence). The CDR3 consists of 15 residues.

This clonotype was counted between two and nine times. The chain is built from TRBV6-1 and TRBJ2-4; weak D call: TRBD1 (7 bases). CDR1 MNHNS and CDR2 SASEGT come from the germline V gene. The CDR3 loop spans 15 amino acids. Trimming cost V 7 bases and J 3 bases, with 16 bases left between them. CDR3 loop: CASTEGGTDKNIQYF. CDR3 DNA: TGTGCCAGCACCGAAGGAGGGACAGACAAAAACATTCAGTACTTC.

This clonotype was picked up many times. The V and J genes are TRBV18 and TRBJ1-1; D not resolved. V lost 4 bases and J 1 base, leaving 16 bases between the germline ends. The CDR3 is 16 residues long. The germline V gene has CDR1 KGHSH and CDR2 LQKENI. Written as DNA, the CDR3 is TGTGCCAGCTCACACCCCGGGGAGGGCTGGAACACTGAAGCTTTCTTT. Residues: CASSHPGEGWNTEAFF.